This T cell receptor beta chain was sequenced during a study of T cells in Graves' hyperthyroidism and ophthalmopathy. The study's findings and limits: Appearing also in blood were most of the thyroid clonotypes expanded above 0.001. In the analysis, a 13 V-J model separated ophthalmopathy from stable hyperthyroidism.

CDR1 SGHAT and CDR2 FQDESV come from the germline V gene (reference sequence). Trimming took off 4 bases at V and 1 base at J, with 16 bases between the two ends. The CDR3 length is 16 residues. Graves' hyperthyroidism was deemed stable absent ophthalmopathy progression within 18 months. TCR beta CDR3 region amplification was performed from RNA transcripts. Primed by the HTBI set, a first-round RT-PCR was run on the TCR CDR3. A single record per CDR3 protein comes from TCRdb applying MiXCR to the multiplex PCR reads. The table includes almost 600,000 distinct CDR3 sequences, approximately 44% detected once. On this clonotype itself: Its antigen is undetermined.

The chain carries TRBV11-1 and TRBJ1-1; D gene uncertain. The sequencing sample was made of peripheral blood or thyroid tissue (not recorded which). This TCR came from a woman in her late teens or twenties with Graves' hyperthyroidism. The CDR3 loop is CASSSAAWAKNTEAFF. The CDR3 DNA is TGTGCCAGCAGCTCCGCAGCTTGGGCTAAGAACACTGAAGCTTTCTTT.